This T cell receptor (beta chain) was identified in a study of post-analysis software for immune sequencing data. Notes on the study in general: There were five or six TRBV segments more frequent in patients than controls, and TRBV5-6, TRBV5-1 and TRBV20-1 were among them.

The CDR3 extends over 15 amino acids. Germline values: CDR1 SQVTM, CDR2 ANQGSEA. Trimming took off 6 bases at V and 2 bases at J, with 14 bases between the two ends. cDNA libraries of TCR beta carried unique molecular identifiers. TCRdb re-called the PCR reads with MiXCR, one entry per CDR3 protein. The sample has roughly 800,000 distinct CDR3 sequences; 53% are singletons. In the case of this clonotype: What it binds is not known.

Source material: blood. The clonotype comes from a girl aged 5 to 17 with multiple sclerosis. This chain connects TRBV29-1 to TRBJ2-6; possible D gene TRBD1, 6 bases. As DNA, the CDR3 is TGCAGCGTGGGGGCACAAGGGACTGGGGCCAACGTCCTGACTTTC. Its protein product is CSVGAQGTGANVLTF.